Listed below are T cell receptor beta chains from one sample, sequenced in a study of blood T cell repertoires in COVID-19. The data were produced by immunoSEQ multiplex PCR, yet TCRdb's version contains in-frame clones alone and is incomplete. In the table there are some 120,000 clones, 70% to 90% of which are singletons. What was sequenced was peripheral blood. All receptors come from a woman aged 45 to 65 with acute or convalescent COVID-19. CDR3s include the opening cysteine and the closing phenylalanine or tryptophan. The D gene is left open where the match is weak. Size tells how often a clone was seen (once, few, many) or the class of an expanded clone, and some rows leave it out.

>TRBJ2-3|TRBD2|many|TRBV11-2|16
CASSLLSGGYTDTQYF
TGTGCCAGCAGCTTACTTAGCGGGGGATACACAGATACGCAGTATTTT
>TRBJ2-3|.|once|TRBV6-5|13
CASSREFVDTQYF
TGTGCCAGCAGTAGGGAGTTTGTAGATACGCAGTATTTT
>TRBJ2-1|TRBD2|.|TRBV29-1|13
CSVGLAVYNEQFF
TGCAGCGTTGGACTAGCGGTCTACAATGAGCAGTTCTTC
>TRBJ2-1|TRBD2|.|TRBV7-6|16
CASSPSGGAVYNEQFF
TGTGCCAGCAGCCCTAGCGGGGGGGCCGTCTACAATGAGCAGTTCTTC
>TRBJ2-2|TRBD1|.|TRBV18|17
CASSSLPGQGTTGELFF
TGTGCCAGCTCATCGCTACCGGGACAGGGCACCACCGGGGAGCTGTTTTTT
>TRBJ1-6|TRBD1|.|TRBV3-1/TRBV3-2|14
CASSLGQGESPLHF
TGTGCCAGCAGCCTCGGACAGGGTGAATCACCCCTCCACTTT
>TRBJ2-3|.|.|TRBV14|17
CASSQGGPGGERNTQYF
TGTGCCAGCAGCCAAGGAGGGCCAGGTGGGGAAAGAAATACGCAGTATTTT
>TRBJ2-7|.|.|TRBV4-1|14
CASSQGTSAYEQYF
TGCGCCAGCAGCCAAGGGACATCTGCGTACGAGCAGTACTTC
>TRBJ2-1|.|.|TRBV30|14
CAWSLLDVYNEQFF
TGTGCCTGGAGCTTACTAGACGTATACAATGAGCAGTTCTTC
>TRBJ1-2|TRBD1|.|TRBV24-1|16
CATSDLQRAGGYGYTF
TGTGCCACCAGTGATTTGCAGAGGGCAGGGGGCTATGGCTACACCTTC